These 13 T cell receptor beta chains came from one sample sequenced in a study of beta chain features in type 1 diabetes. General study findings and limits: Moderately but significantly shorter TCRB CDR3s were found in Type 1 diabetes patients in all four CD4+ subsets.

Their recognized antigens are unknown. The study reverse transcribed the entire isolated RNA, so it sequenced expressed TCRB transcripts. TCRdb's table, derived via immunoSEQ multiplex PCR, lists solely in-frame clones and lacks some. The table shows about 280,000 clones, with around 16% occurring only once. Sequencing used naive CD4+ T cells from blood. The source of these receptors is a man between 18 and 29 years old with type 1 diabetes.

This clone was detected only once. This sequence joins TRBV19 and TRBJ2-4; D is perhaps TRBD1 (6 bases). CDR1 and CDR2 (germline): LNHDA, SQIVND (reference sequence). This CDR3 comprises 13 residues. Trimming took 7 bases from V and 7 from J, leaving 14 bases between them. The CDR3 DNA is TGTGCCAGTACCCCGCAGCAGGGGAACATTCAGTACTTC. Residues: CASTPQQGNIQYF.

The genes are TRBV7-2 and TRBJ2-1, with 8 bases identical to TRBD1. V gave up 8 bases and J gave up 9 bases; unmatched junction bases: 15. CDR1 SGHTA and CDR2 FQGNSA come from the germline V gene. The CDR3 runs 15 residues. As DNA, the CDR3 is TGTGCCAGCCGTAGAAGGACAGGGCGGGCCGTTGAGCAGTTCTTC. Its protein product is CASRRRTGRAVEQFF.

In its sample, this clone was seen a few times. The chain links TRBV9 to TRBJ2-7; TRBD2 aligns across 7 bases. Trimming removed 0 bases from V and 1 base from J; junction bases left unmatched: 4. Looked up from germline, CDR1 is SGDLS and CDR2 is YYNGEE. The CDR3 has 15 amino acids. CDR3 sequence (DNA): TGTGCCAGCAGCGTAGCGGCTAGCGGTTCCTACGAGCAGTACTTC. This encodes CASSVAASGSYEQYF.

The chain employs TRBV2 and TRBJ1-1, with TRBD1 matching 7 bases. The germline CDR1 and CDR2 sequences are SNHLY and FYNNEI. Germline trimming cut 8 bases from V and 5 bases from J; bases unmatched to any gene: 17. The CDR3 is made up of 16 amino acids. CDR3 sequence (DNA): TGTGCCAGCGGTGGGGGATCAGGGGGTACGGGAACTGAAGCTTTCTTT. Translating gives CASGGGSGGTGTEAFF. The variable domain in full, completed from reference TRBV2 and TRBJ1-1, reads EPEVTQTPSHQVTQMGQEVILRCVPISNHLYFYWYRQILGQKVEFLVSFYNNEISEKSEIFDDQFSVERPDGSNFTLKIRSTKLEDSAMYFCASGGGSGGTGTEAFFGQGTRLTVV.

This clone has a handful of counts. The chain combines TRBV7-9 with TRBJ1-1, with a weak D call TRBD1 (6 bases). CDR1 SEHNR and CDR2 FQNEAQ come from the germline V gene (reference sequence). The CDR3 spans 19 residues. V was shortened by 5 bases and J by 0 bases, with 25 bases between the two germline ends. The chain's CDR3 is CASSPLFRPDSHLNTEAFF. CDR3 in DNA: TGTGCCAGCAGCCCCCTATTCCGCCCGGACAGCCATCTGAACACTGAAGCTTTCTTT.

The V gene is TRBV23-1, the J gene TRBJ1-5; the D is unclear. TRBV23-1 is an ORF, and what it does is uncertain. V was clipped by 3 bases and J by 2 bases, with 8 bases between them. The CDR3 covers 14 residues. CDR3 DNA: TGCGCCAGCAGTCACCCTCTATGCAATCAGCCCCAGCATTTT. Amino acid sequence: CASSHPLCNQPQHF.

The CDR3 protein is CASSTSGPSYSNQPQHF. The CDR3 nucleotides are TGTGCCAGTAGTACAAGCGGGCCGAGTTATAGCAATCAGCCCCAGCATTTT. The chain carries TRBV19 and TRBJ1-5; D unclear. Trimming shortened V by 4 bases and J by 0 bases, and 16 bases separated the two germline ends. The CDR3 has 17 amino acids. The germline CDR1 and CDR2 sequences are LNHDA and SQIVND (reference sequence).

This clone was seen a handful of times. This chain links TRBV5-4 with TRBJ1-1; possible D gene TRBD1, 6 bases. V lost 4 bases and J lost 0, with 22 bases in between. The CDR3 has 18 amino acids. CDR1 is SGHNT and CDR2 is YYREEE in the germline V gene (reference sequence). As DNA, the CDR3 is TGTGCCAGCAGCCTATGGACAGCAATGGGCCCTATGAACACTGAAGCTTTCTTT. This codes for CASSLWTAMGPMNTEAFF. Combining the CDR3 with reference TRBV5-4 and TRBJ1-1 gives the whole variable domain ETGVTQSPTHLIKTRGQQVTLRCSSQSGHNTVSWYQQALGQGPQFIFQYYREEENGRGNFPPRFSGLQFPNYSSELNVNALELDDSALYLCASSLWTAMGPMNTEAFFGQGTRLTVV.

This clone was seen more than once but under ten times. This chain links TRBV5-1 with TRBJ2-1; TRBD2 matches at 10 bases. The CDR3 runs to 17 residues. V lost 0 bases and J lost 2; bases outside the gene matches: 5. Germline V gene lookup returns CDR1 SGHRS and CDR2 YFSETQ. Here the CDR3 reads CASSLVPSGSPYNEQFF. The CDR3 region has the DNA TGCGCCAGCAGCTTGGTTCCTAGCGGGAGCCCCTACAATGAGCAGTTCTTC.

The chain carries TRBV30 and TRBJ1-2, with D maybe TRBD1 (6 bases). CDR3 size: 13 residues. The V end was cut by 4 bases, the J end by 3 bases, with 12 bases between. Germline loops: CDR1 GTSNPN, CDR2 SVGIG (reference sequence). The CDR3 spells CAWTAGEYYGYTF. The CDR3 DNA reads TGTGCCTGGACTGCAGGGGAGTACTATGGCTACACCTTC.

The chain carries TRBV27 and TRBJ2-1; TRBD1 agrees at 7 bases. This CDR3 has 14 amino acids. CDR1 is MNHEY, CDR2 SMNVEV, per germline (reference sequence). J lost 8 bases, V lost 6 bases, and 10 bases had no gene match. This CDR3 reads CASSPWDSGHEQFF. In DNA form, the CDR3 reads TGTGCCAGCAGCCCCTGGGACAGTGGACATGAGCAGTTCTTC.

The chain uses TRBV5-1 and TRBJ2-1; TRBD1 might be the D (6 bases). The CDR3 totals 14 residues. Trimming took 5 bases from V and 4 from J, leaving 13 bases between them. Germline V gives CDR1 SGHRS, CDR2 YFSETQ. CDR3 DNA sequence: TGCGCCAGCAGTTATGTCGGACAGTACAATGAGCAGTTCTTC. This codes for CASSYVGQYNEQFF.

Note on this clone: The sample contains more than one DNA sequence encoding this CDR3. The chain carries TRBV5-1 and TRBJ2-7, with 8 bases fitting TRBD1. The CDR3 has 14 amino acids. Germline CDR1 and CDR2: SGHRS and YFSETQ. Unmatched junction bases numbered 5, after V lost 4 bases and J lost 2 bases. Here the CDR3 DNA reads TGCGCCAGCAGCCCCGGACAGGGACCCTACGAGCAGTACTTC. It translates to CASSPGQGPYEQYF. The variable domain in full, completed from reference TRBV5-1 and TRBJ2-7, reads KAGVTQTPRYLIKTRGQQVTLSCSPISGHRSVSWYQQTPGQGLQFLFEYFSETQRNKGNFPGRFSGRQFSNSRSEMNVSTLELGDSALYLCASSPGQGPYEQYFGPGTRLTVT.